A selection of T cell receptor beta chains follows, all from one sample in a study of blood T cell repertoires in COVID-19. Generated by immunoSEQ multiplex PCR, the TCRdb table keeps only in-frame clones and is missing some. The top ten clones hold 3.5% to 5% of a sample with 150,000 or so clones, roughly four fifths of them seen once. Sequences were obtained from peripheral blood. Receptor source: a woman of 80 years or more with active or convalescent COVID-19. The CDR3 runs from the conserved cysteine through the conserved F or W. D genes are given only for firm matches. Clone size is shown for a subset of rows, as once, few, many or a class of expanded clone.

d_gene: TRBD1; v_gene: TRBV19; abundance: NA; j_gene: TRBJ2-2; CDR3nt: TGTGCCAGTACGGGACAGCTGAACACCGGGGAGCTGTTTTTT; CDR3aa: CASTGQLNTGELFF
d_gene: TRBD1; v_gene: TRBV29-1; abundance: NA; j_gene: TRBJ2-5; CDR3nt: TGCAGCTCCAGACAGGGAAATGGAGAGACCCAGTACTTC; CDR3aa: CSSRQGNGETQYF
d_gene: TRBD1; v_gene: TRBV5-1; abundance: few; j_gene: TRBJ2-3; CDR3nt: TGCGCCAGCAGCTTGGACATCGGACAGGGGGCCCTAGATACGCAGTATTTT; CDR3aa: CASSLDIGQGALDTQYF
d_gene: TRBD2; v_gene: TRBV19; abundance: few; j_gene: TRBJ2-1; CDR3nt: TGTGCCAGTGGACTAGCGGGGGCCTGGGGCAATGAGCAGTTCTTC; CDR3aa: CASGLAGAWGNEQFF
d_gene: NA; v_gene: TRBV29-1; abundance: NA; j_gene: TRBJ2-7; CDR3nt: TGCAGCGTCGCTGCCCAGACAGGACCTTACGAGCAGTACTTC; CDR3aa: CSVAAQTGPYEQYF
d_gene: NA; v_gene: TRBV5-8; abundance: few; j_gene: TRBJ1-6; CDR3nt: TGTGCCAGCAGCCTCATGGGGGGGGACTCCTATAATTCACCCCTCCACTTT; CDR3aa: CASSLMGGDSYNSPLHF
d_gene: TRBD1; v_gene: TRBV19; abundance: few; j_gene: TRBJ2-2; CDR3nt: TGTGCCAGTAGACAACAGGGGCCCACCGGGGAGCTGTTTTTT; CDR3aa: CASRQQGPTGELFF
d_gene: TRBD2; v_gene: TRBV2; abundance: NA; j_gene: TRBJ2-7; CDR3nt: TGTGCCAGCACCAAAAGCCGGGGGGTCCACGAGCAGTACTTC; CDR3aa: CASTKSRGVHEQYF
d_gene: TRBD2; v_gene: TRBV4-3; abundance: NA; j_gene: TRBJ2-5; CDR3nt: TGCGCCAGCAGCCAAGATGCGGGAGCGGGGGGCTCACAAGAGACCCAGTACTTC; CDR3aa: CASSQDAGAGGSQETQYF
d_gene: NA; v_gene: TRBV3-1/TRBV3-2; abundance: NA; j_gene: TRBJ1-2; CDR3nt: TGTGCCAGCACCAAACTGTCGGGGGATAAGAGGTCCGCTCCTGGCTACACCTTC; CDR3aa: CASTKLSGDKRSAPGYTF
d_gene: TRBD1; v_gene: TRBV9; abundance: NA; j_gene: TRBJ1-1; CDR3nt: TGTGCCAGCAGCGGAGACAGGGACGCGAACACTGAAGCTTTCTTT; CDR3aa: CASSGDRDANTEAFF
d_gene: NA; v_gene: TRBV7-8; abundance: NA; j_gene: TRBJ2-2; CDR3nt: TGTGCCAGCAGCCCCTCACGGGGAGACACCGGGGAGCTGTTTTTT; CDR3aa: CASSPSRGDTGELFF
d_gene: NA; v_gene: TRBV5-1; abundance: once; j_gene: TRBJ1-1; CDR3nt: TGCGCCAGCAGCCGTCCAGAGAACACTGAAGCTTTCTTT; CDR3aa: CASSRPENTEAFF
d_gene: NA; v_gene: TRBV7-2; abundance: once; j_gene: TRBJ1-5; CDR3nt: TGTGCCAGCAGCTGGGAGGGATCGAGCTATCAGCCCCAGCATTTT; CDR3aa: CASSWEGSSYQPQHF
d_gene: NA; v_gene: TRBV5-4; abundance: NA; j_gene: TRBJ2-7; CDR3nt: TGTGCCAGCAGCTTGGAAGTGGGCGGGGTCCGGGACTACGAGCAGTACTTC; CDR3aa: CASSLEVGGVRDYEQYF
d_gene: TRBD1; v_gene: TRBV5-1; abundance: NA; j_gene: TRBJ2-1; CDR3nt: TGCGCCAGCAGCTTGGTTGGGACAGGGATAAATGAGCAGTTCTTC; CDR3aa: CASSLVGTGINEQFF
d_gene: TRBD1; v_gene: TRBV6-5; abundance: NA; j_gene: TRBJ1-2; CDR3nt: TGTGCCAGCAGAACAGGGGGGTCGAACTATGGCTACACCTTC; CDR3aa: CASRTGGSNYGYTF
d_gene: TRBD1; v_gene: TRBV9; abundance: NA; j_gene: TRBJ2-7; CDR3nt: TGTGCCAGCAGCGTAGGACAGGGACCCTACGAGCAGTACTTC; CDR3aa: CASSVGQGPYEQYF
d_gene: TRBD1; v_gene: TRBV5-1; abundance: NA; j_gene: TRBJ1-1; CDR3nt: TGCGCCAGCCAAAGGGGACAGGGTAACACTGAAGCTTTCTTT; CDR3aa: CASQRGQGNTEAFF
d_gene: NA; v_gene: TRBV12-3/TRBV12-4; abundance: NA; j_gene: TRBJ1-2; CDR3nt: TGTGCCAGCAGTTTAGGGGGCCTGGGCTACACCTTC; CDR3aa: CASSLGGLGYTF
d_gene: TRBD1; v_gene: TRBV7-8; abundance: NA; j_gene: TRBJ1-6; CDR3nt: TGTGCCAGCAGCTTCCAACAGGGGGATGTTTTCTCACCCCTCCACTTT; CDR3aa: CASSFQQGDVFSPLHF
d_gene: TRBD2; v_gene: TRBV14; abundance: NA; j_gene: TRBJ2-1; CDR3nt: TGTGCCAGCAGCCGACTAGCGGGGGACCTCCGTGGGGATCATGAGCAGTTCTTC; CDR3aa: CASSRLAGDLRGDHEQFF
d_gene: TRBD2; v_gene: TRBV7-2; abundance: NA; j_gene: TRBJ2-3; CDR3nt: TGTGCCAGCAGCTTAAGTGGACTAGCGGGGATTGATACGCAGTATTTT; CDR3aa: CASSLSGLAGIDTQYF
d_gene: NA; v_gene: TRBV9; abundance: NA; j_gene: TRBJ1-4; CDR3nt: TGTGCCAGCAGCGAGGGACAAACCGCAACTAATGAAAAACTGTTTTTT; CDR3aa: CASSEGQTATNEKLFF
d_gene: NA; v_gene: TRBV7-9; abundance: once; j_gene: TRBJ2-1; CDR3nt: TGTGCCAGCAGTCCGATACGGCCAGGGGTTATTGAGCAGTTCTTC; CDR3aa: CASSPIRPGVIEQFF
d_gene: NA; v_gene: TRBV6-6; abundance: few; j_gene: TRBJ2-2; CDR3nt: TGTGCCAGCAGGGACAGTGCAACCGGGGAGCTGTTTTTT; CDR3aa: CASRDSATGELFF
d_gene: TRBD1; v_gene: TRBV11-2; abundance: NA; j_gene: TRBJ2-1; CDR3nt: TGTGCCAGCAGCCTAGGGGACAGGTTAGTCAATGAGCAGTTCTTC; CDR3aa: CASSLGDRLVNEQFF
d_gene: TRBD2; v_gene: TRBV2; abundance: NA; j_gene: TRBJ2-5; CDR3nt: TGTGCCAGCAGTGAAGGACTAGCTGGGGAGACCCAGTACTTC; CDR3aa: CASSEGLAGETQYF
d_gene: TRBD1; v_gene: TRBV27; abundance: once; j_gene: TRBJ1-2; CDR3nt: TGTGCCAGCAAATTACAGGGGAACTCTAACTATGGCTACACCTTC; CDR3aa: CASKLQGNSNYGYTF
d_gene: NA; v_gene: TRBV27; abundance: once; j_gene: TRBJ1-2; CDR3nt: TGTGCCAGCAGGTCCTTCCGAGACTATGGCTACACCTTC; CDR3aa: CASRSFRDYGYTF
d_gene: NA; v_gene: TRBV4-1; abundance: NA; j_gene: TRBJ2-5; CDR3nt: TGCGCCAGCAGCCAAGGTGGCACCAGTAACCAAGAGACCCAGTACTTC; CDR3aa: CASSQGGTSNQETQYF
d_gene: NA; v_gene: TRBV9; abundance: NA; j_gene: TRBJ2-5; CDR3nt: TGTGCCAGCAGCGTAGGGCTCCAAGAGACCCAGTACTTC; CDR3aa: CASSVGLQETQYF
d_gene: NA; v_gene: TRBV27; abundance: once; j_gene: TRBJ1-1; CDR3nt: TGTGCCAGCCAATGGGGGCAGGGCACTGAAGCTTTCTTT; CDR3aa: CASQWGQGTEAFF
d_gene: TRBD2; v_gene: TRBV20-1; abundance: NA; j_gene: TRBJ2-3; CDR3nt: TGCAGTGCTAGTCGGGCCTCAGCGGGAGCAGATACGCAGTATTTT; CDR3aa: CSASRASAGADTQYF
d_gene: NA; v_gene: TRBV18; abundance: NA; j_gene: TRBJ2-2; CDR3nt: TGTGCCAGCTCACCATCGGTCCAGGGCGGCGGGGAGCTGTTTTTT; CDR3aa: CASSPSVQGGGELFF
d_gene: NA; v_gene: TRBV7-9; abundance: few; j_gene: TRBJ2-5; CDR3nt: TGTGCCAGCAGCCAAGCGGAGGATACCCAGTACTTC; CDR3aa: CASSQAEDTQYF
d_gene: NA; v_gene: TRBV27; abundance: NA; j_gene: TRBJ1-4; CDR3nt: TGTGCCAGCAGTTTACTACCTGTGGACGGACTACTTAATGAAAAACTGTTTTTT; CDR3aa: CASSLLPVDGLLNEKLFF
d_gene: TRBD1; v_gene: TRBV19; abundance: NA; j_gene: TRBJ1-1; CDR3nt: TGTGCCAGTAGTACTGCCGGGACAGGGAGTACTGAAGCTTTCTTT; CDR3aa: CASSTAGTGSTEAFF
d_gene: NA; v_gene: TRBV7-8; abundance: NA; j_gene: TRBJ1-1; CDR3nt: TGTGCCAGCAGCTTACGGGGTAGACAGGTGCACATGAACACTGAAGCTTTCTTT; CDR3aa: CASSLRGRQVHMNTEAFF
d_gene: TRBD2; v_gene: TRBV27; abundance: once; j_gene: TRBJ2-5; CDR3nt: TGTGCCAGCAGTTTATATGACCCCCGGGTAGCGGGGGGTGGAGAGACCCAGTACTTC; CDR3aa: CASSLYDPRVAGGGETQYF
d_gene: NA; v_gene: TRBV30; abundance: few; j_gene: TRBJ2-7; CDR3nt: TGTGCCTGGAGTGTATCTGTACAGGGTCATTCCTTC; CDR3aa: CAWSVSVQGHSF
d_gene: TRBD1; v_gene: TRBV2; abundance: few; j_gene: TRBJ1-1; CDR3nt: TGTGCCAGCATCCCTCGCGGACAGGGAACCACTGAAGCTTTCTTT; CDR3aa: CASIPRGQGTTEAFF
d_gene: NA; v_gene: TRBV7-2; abundance: NA; j_gene: TRBJ1-2; CDR3nt: TGTGCCAGCAGCCAAGGGGCTGGTGTCGGCTACACCTTC; CDR3aa: CASSQGAGVGYTF
d_gene: TRBD2; v_gene: TRBV6-2/TRBV6-3; abundance: NA; j_gene: TRBJ2-1; CDR3nt: TGTGCCAGCAGCCCAACTAACAGCGGGGGATTCAATGAGCAGTTCTTC; CDR3aa: CASSPTNSGGFNEQFF
d_gene: NA; v_gene: TRBV19; abundance: NA; j_gene: TRBJ1-5; CDR3nt: TGTGCCAGTACCAAAACCGCCCCAGATCAGCCCCAGCATTTT; CDR3aa: CASTKTAPDQPQHF
d_gene: NA; v_gene: TRBV4-1; abundance: NA; j_gene: TRBJ2-1; CDR3nt: TGCGCCAGCAGCCAAGACCCGGTCAAGCAGTTCTTC; CDR3aa: CASSQDPVKQFF
d_gene: NA; v_gene: TRBV12-3/TRBV12-4; abundance: NA; j_gene: TRBJ2-5; CDR3nt: TGTGCCAGCAGTTTAGTCAGGACGGGGGCCCAGTACTTC; CDR3aa: CASSLVRTGAQYF
d_gene: TRBD1; v_gene: TRBV28; abundance: once; j_gene: TRBJ1-6; CDR3nt: TGTGCCAGCAGACAACGGACAGGGGAGGCATCACCCCTCCACTTT; CDR3aa: CASRQRTGEASPLHF
d_gene: NA; v_gene: TRBV29-1; abundance: NA; j_gene: TRBJ1-5; CDR3nt: TGCAGCGTTGTCGGCAGGGCTGATCAGCCCCAGCATTTT; CDR3aa: CSVVGRADQPQHF
d_gene: TRBD2; v_gene: TRBV27; abundance: NA; j_gene: TRBJ2-7; CDR3nt: TGTGCCAGCAGGGCGGCGGGGGGTCCTACCTACGAGCAGTACTTC; CDR3aa: CASRAAGGPTYEQYF
d_gene: TRBD2; v_gene: TRBV7-2; abundance: NA; j_gene: TRBJ2-2; CDR3nt: TGTGCCAGCAGCTCGACGAGATCTCTAGCGGGGGGTTCCGGGGAGCTGTTTTTT; CDR3aa: CASSSTRSLAGGSGELFF
d_gene: NA; v_gene: TRBV19; abundance: few; j_gene: TRBJ1-2; CDR3nt: TGTGCCAGTAGTCAGGACAGAAACTATGGCTACACCTTC; CDR3aa: CASSQDRNYGYTF
d_gene: NA; v_gene: TRBV11-2; abundance: NA; j_gene: TRBJ2-2; CDR3nt: TGTGCCAGCAGCACCCTCCTCGGAGCGAACACCGGGGAGCTGTTTTTT; CDR3aa: CASSTLLGANTGELFF
d_gene: NA; v_gene: TRBV7-2; abundance: NA; j_gene: TRBJ1-3; CDR3nt: TGTGCCAGCAGCATTATACAGGGCCGACTCTCTGGAAACACCATATATTTT; CDR3aa: CASSIIQGRLSGNTIYF
d_gene: NA; v_gene: TRBV28; abundance: medium-sized; j_gene: TRBJ1-4; CDR3nt: TGTGCCAGCAGTGTCTTGGACAGTAATGAAAAACTGTTTTTT; CDR3aa: CASSVLDSNEKLFF